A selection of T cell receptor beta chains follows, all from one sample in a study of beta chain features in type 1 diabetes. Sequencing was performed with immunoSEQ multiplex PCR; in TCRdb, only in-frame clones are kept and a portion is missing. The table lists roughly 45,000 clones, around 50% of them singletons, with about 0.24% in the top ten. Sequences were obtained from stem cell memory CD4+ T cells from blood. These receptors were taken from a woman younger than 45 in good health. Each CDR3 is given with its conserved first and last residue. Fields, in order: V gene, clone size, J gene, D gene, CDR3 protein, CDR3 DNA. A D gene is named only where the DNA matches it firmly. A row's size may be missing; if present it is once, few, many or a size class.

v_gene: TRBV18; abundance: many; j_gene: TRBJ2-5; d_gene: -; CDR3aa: CASSPRDTGTQYF; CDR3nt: TGTGCCAGCTCACCGAGGGACACCGGGACCCAGTACTTC
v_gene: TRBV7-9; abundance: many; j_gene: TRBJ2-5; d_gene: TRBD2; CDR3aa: CASSSVAGGGETQYF; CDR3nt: TGTGCCAGCAGCTCCGTTGCGGGAGGAGGAGAGACCCAGTACTTC
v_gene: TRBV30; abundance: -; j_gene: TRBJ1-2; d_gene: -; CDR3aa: CAWSDPLQGLYGYTF; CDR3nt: TGTGCCTGGAGTGACCCTCTCCAGGGCCTCTATGGCTACACCTTC
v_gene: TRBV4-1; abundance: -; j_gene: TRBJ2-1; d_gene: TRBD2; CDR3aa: CASSPQLAGLYNEQFF; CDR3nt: TGCGCCAGCAGCCCGCAACTAGCGGGTCTTTACAATGAGCAGTTCTTC
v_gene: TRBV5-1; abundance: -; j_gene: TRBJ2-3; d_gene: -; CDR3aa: CASSLAPGGTDTQYF; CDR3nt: TGCGCCAGCAGCTTGGCCCCAGGGGGCACAGATACGCAGTATTTT
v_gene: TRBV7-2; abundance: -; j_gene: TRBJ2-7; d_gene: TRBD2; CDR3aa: CASSYPRAGGTYEQYF; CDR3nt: TGTGCCAGCAGCTACCCTCGAGCGGGAGGGACCTACGAGCAGTACTTC
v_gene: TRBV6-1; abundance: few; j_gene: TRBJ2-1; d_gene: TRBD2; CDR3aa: CASSEGTSGRNEQFF; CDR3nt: TGTGCCAGCAGTGAAGGGACTAGCGGGAGGAATGAGCAGTTCTTC
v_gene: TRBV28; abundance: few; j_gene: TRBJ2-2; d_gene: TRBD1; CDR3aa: CASSFGQAFNTGELFF; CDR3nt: TGTGCCAGCAGTTTTGGACAGGCCTTTAACACCGGGGAGCTGTTTTTT
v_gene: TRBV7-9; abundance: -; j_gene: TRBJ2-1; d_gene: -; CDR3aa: CASSLAWLSPKTYNEQFF; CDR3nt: TGTGCCAGCAGCTTAGCGTGGCTGTCTCCGAAGACCTACAATGAGCAGTTCTTC
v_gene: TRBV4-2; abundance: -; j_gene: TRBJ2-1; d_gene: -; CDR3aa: CASSQPRESPYNEQFF; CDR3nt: TGTGCCAGCAGCCAGCCCCGGGAGAGCCCTTACAATGAGCAGTTCTTC
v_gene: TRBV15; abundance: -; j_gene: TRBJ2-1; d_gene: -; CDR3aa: CATSRASASAQFF; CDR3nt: TGTGCCACCAGCAGAGCGTCGGCTAGCGCGCAGTTCTTC
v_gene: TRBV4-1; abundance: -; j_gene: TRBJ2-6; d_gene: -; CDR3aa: CASSQRQVSGANVLTF; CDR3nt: TGCGCCAGCAGCCAAAGGCAGGTCTCTGGGGCCAACGTCCTGACTTTC
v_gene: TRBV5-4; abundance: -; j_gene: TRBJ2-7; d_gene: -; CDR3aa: CASSFGGSNSYEQYF; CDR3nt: TGTGCCAGCAGCTTTGGAGGCTCTAACTCCTACGAGCAGTACTTC
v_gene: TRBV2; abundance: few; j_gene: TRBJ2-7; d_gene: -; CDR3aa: CASREGRGPYEQYF; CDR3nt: TGTGCCAGCAGGGAGGGAAGGGGACCCTACGAGCAGTACTTC
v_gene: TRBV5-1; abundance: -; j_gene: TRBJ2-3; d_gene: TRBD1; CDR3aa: CASSLEFRGRFRTDTQYF; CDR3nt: TGCGCCAGCAGCTTGGAATTCAGGGGGAGATTTCGTACAGATACGCAGTATTTT
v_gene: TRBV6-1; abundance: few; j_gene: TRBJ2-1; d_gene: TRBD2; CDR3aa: CASSLTSGGYNEQFF; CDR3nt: TGTGCCAGCAGTTTAACTAGCGGGGGGTACAATGAGCAGTTCTTC
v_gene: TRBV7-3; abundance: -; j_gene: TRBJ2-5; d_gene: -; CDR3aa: CASSLTSTAQETQYF; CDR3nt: TGTGCCAGCAGCTTAACGAGTACAGCTCAAGAGACCCAGTACTTC
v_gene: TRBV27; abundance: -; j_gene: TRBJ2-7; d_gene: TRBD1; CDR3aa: CASSRTGGIYEQYF; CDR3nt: TGTGCCAGCAGCCGGACAGGGGGAATCTACGAGCAGTACTTC
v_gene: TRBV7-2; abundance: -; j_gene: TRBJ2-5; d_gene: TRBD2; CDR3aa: CASSWARVAGVETQYF; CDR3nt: TGTGCCAGCAGCTGGGCACGGGTAGCGGGAGTAGAGACCCAGTACTTC
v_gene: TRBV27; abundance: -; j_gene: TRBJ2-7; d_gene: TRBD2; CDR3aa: CASIPSGRSNEQYF; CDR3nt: TGTGCCAGCATTCCCAGCGGGAGGTCCAACGAGCAGTACTTC
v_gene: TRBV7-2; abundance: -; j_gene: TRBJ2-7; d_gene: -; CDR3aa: CASSLAGYPGQAYEQYF; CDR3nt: TGTGCCAGCAGCTTAGCCGGTTACCCCGGACAAGCCTACGAGCAGTACTTC
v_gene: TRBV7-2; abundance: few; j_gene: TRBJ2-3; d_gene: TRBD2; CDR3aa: CASGGAGVDTQYF; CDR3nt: TGTGCCAGCGGAGGGGCGGGAGTAGATACGCAGTATTTT
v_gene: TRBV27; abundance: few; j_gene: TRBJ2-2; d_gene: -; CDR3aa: CASKATGELFF; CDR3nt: TGTGCCAGTAAAGCAACCGGGGAGCTGTTTTTT
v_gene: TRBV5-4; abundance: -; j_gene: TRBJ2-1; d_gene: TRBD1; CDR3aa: CASSHRGVDNEQFF; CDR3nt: TGTGCCAGCAGCCACAGGGGGGTAGACAATGAGCAGTTCTTC
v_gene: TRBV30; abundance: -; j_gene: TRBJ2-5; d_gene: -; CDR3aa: CAWSVQSEQYF; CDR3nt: TGTGCCTGGAGTGTACAATCGGAGCAGTACTTC
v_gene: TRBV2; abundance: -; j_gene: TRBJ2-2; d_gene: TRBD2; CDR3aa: CASGGLAGGPRPGELFF; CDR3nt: TGTGCCAGCGGAGGGCTAGCGGGAGGGCCTCGACCCGGGGAGCTGTTTTTT
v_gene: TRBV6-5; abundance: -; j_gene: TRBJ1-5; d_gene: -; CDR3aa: CASSHRVRQPQHF; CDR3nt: TGTGCCAGCAGTCACAGGGTCCGCCAGCCCCAGCATTTT
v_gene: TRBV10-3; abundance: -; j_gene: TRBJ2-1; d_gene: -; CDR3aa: CACVGAGNEQFF; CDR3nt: TGTGCCTGCGTAGGGGCCGGCAATGAGCAGTTCTTC
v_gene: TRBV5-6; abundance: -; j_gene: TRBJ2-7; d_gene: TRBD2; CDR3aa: CANLAGGSSYEQYF; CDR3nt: TGTGCCAACCTAGCGGGGGGCTCGTCCTACGAGCAGTACTTC
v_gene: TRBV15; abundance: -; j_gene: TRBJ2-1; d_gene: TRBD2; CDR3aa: CATSRWTSGSPHEQFF; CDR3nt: TGTGCCACCAGCAGGTGGACTAGCGGGAGCCCCCATGAGCAGTTCTTC
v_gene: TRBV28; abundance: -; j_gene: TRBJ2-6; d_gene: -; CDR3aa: CASSLSWGAGANVLTF; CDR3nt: TGTGCCAGCAGTTTATCTTGGGGCGCTGGGGCCAACGTCCTGACTTTC
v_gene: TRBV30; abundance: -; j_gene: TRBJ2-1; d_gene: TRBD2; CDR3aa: CAWSVSAGVNEQFF; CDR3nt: TGTGCCTGGAGTGTATCGGCGGGAGTAAATGAGCAGTTCTTC
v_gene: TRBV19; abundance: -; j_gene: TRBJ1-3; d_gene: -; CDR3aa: CASRPDRISGNTIYF; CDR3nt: TGTGCCAGTAGGCCCGACAGAATCTCTGGAAACACCATATATTTT
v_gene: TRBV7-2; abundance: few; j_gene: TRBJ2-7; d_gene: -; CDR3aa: CASSFGHSSYEQYF; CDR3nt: TGTGCCAGCAGCTTTGGTCATAGCTCCTACGAGCAGTACTTC
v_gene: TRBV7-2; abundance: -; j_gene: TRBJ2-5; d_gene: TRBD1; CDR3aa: CASSQGQGASSETQYF; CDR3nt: TGTGCCAGCAGCCAAGGACAGGGGGCATCGTCAGAGACCCAGTACTTC
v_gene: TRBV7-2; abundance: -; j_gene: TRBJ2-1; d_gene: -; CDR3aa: CASSPEVGSYNEQFF; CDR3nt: TGTGCCAGCAGCCCAGAGGTGGGCTCCTACAATGAGCAGTTCTTC
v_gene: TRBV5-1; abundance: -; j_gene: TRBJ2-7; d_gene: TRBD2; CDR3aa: CASSSLGGRDEQYF; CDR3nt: TGCGCCAGCAGCTCGCTCGGCGGGAGGGACGAGCAGTACTTC
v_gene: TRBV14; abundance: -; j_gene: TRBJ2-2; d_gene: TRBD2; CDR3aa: CASSQDGLAGVTGELFF; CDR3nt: TGTGCCAGCAGCCAAGATGGACTAGCGGGAGTCACCGGGGAGCTGTTTTTT
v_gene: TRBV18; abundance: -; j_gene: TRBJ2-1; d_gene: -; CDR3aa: CASSPPTTRQFF; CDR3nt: TGTGCCAGCTCACCACCGACGACTAGACAGTTCTTC
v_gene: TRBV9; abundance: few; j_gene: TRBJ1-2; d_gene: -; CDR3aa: CASSAAGGSLYGYTF; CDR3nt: TGTGCCAGCAGCGCCGCGGGAGGGAGTCTCTATGGCTACACCTTC
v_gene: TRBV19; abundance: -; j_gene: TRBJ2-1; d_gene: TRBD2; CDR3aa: CASQNRGGVLAGGPRSDEQFF; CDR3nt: TGTGCCAGCCAAAATCGGGGGGGGGTACTAGCGGGAGGGCCCCGAAGCGATGAGCAGTTCTTC
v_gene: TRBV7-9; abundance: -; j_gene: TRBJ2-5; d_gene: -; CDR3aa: CASSQANRAETQYF; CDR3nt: TGCGCCAGCAGCCAAGCAAACAGGGCGGAGACCCAGTACTTC
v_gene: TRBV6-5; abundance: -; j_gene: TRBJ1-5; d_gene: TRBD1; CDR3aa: CASSPRDRGNQPQHF; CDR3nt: TGTGCCAGCAGCCCCCGGGACAGGGGCAATCAGCCCCAGCATTTT
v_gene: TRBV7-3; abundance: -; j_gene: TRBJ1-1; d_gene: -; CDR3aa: CASSARQVKNTEAFF; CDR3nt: TGTGCCAGCAGCGCGCGACAGGTTAAGAACACTGAAGCTTTCTTT
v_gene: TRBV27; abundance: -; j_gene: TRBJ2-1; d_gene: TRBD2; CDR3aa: CASNPSHGGSYNEQFF; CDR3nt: TGTGCCAGCAACCCCTCCCACGGGGGGTCCTACAATGAGCAGTTCTTC